This TCR beta chain originates from a study of T-cell reconstitution after alpha-beta-depleted transplantation in children. This clonotype was detected once. The TCRbeta library was prepared with unique molecular identifiers. TCRdb re-analysed the PCR reads in MiXCR, keeping a single row per CDR3 protein. Of about 540,000 distinct CDR3 sequences in the sample, around 19% were seen once. V shed 8 bases and J 5 bases; nucleotides not matched to a gene: 10. Germline CDR1 is SGHNT and CDR2 is YENEEA. The CDR3 covers 15 residues. This chain connects TRBV11-3 to TRBJ2-5, with TRBD1 matching over 11 bases. The source of this sequence is a human donor who donated a stem cell graft to a child with acute lymphoblastic leukemia. The sample was PBMCs from the stem cell graft donor, taken from the stem cell graft. This chain's CDR3 is CASALGQGVSETQYF. Here the CDR3 DNA reads TGTGCCAGCGCACTGGGACAGGGGGTTAGCGAGACCCAGTACTTC.